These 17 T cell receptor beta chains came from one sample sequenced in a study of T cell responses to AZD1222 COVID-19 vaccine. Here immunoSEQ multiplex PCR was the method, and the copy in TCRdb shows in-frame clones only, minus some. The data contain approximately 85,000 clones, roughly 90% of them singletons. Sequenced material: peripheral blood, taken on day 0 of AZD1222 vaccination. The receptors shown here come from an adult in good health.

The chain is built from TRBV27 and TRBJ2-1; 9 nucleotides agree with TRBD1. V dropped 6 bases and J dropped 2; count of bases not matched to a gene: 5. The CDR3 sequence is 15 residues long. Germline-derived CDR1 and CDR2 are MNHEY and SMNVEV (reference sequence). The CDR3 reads CASRSGTGPYNEQFF. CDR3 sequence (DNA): TGTGCCAGCAGATCCGGGACAGGGCCCTACAATGAGCAGTTCTTC.

In DNA form, the CDR3 reads TGTGCCAGCAGCCAAGGGACGGCCTCCTACGAGCAGTACTTC. Its translation: CASSQGTASYEQYF. The rearrangement uses TRBV3-1 (or the pseudogene TRBV3-2) and TRBJ2-7; D unclear. Trimming took off 1 base at V and 0 bases at J, with 7 bases between the two ends. The CDR3 extends over 14 amino acids. Looked up from germline, CDR1 is LGHDT and CDR2 is YNNKEL (reference sequence).

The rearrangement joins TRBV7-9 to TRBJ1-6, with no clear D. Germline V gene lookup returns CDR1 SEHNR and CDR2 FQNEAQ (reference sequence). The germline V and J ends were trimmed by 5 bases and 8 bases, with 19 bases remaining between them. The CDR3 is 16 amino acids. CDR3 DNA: TGTGCCAGCAGCGACCGGGCCCCCTCCGTGGATTCACCCCTCCACTTT. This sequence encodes CASSDRAPSVDSPLHF. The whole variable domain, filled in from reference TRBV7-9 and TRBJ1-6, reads DTGVSQNPRHKITKRGQNVTFRCDPISEHNRLYWYRQTLGQGPEFLTYFQNEAQLEKSRLLSDRFSAERPKGSFSTLEIQRTEQGDSAMYLCASSDRAPSVDSPLHFGNGTRLTVT.

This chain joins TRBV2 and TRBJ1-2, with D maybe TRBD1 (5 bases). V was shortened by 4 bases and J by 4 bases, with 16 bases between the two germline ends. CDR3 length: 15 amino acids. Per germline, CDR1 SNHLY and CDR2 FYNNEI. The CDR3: CASSVQGPEGYGYTF. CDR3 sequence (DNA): TGTGCCAGCAGTGTGCAGGGACCGGAAGGCTATGGCTACACCTTC.

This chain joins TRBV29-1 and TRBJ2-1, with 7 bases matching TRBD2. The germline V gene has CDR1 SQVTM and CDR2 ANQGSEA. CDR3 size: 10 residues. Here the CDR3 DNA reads TGCGGGGGGACTAACAATGAGCAGTTCTTC. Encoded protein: CGGTNNEQFF.

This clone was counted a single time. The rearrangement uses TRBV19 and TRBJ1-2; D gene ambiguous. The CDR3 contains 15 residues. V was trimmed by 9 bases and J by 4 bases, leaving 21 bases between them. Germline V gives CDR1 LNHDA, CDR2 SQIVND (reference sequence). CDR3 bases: TGTGCCAGGAGGCCCCGGGGAGGATCCTTCTATGGCTACACCTTC. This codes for CARRPRGGSFYGYTF.

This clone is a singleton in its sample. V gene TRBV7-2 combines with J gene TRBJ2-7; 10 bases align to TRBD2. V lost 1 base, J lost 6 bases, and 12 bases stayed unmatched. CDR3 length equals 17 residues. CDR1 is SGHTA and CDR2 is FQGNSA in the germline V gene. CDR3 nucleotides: TGTGCCAGCAGCTTAGTCGGGCGGCTAGCGGGAGAAGGCGAGCAGTACTTC. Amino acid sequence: CASSLVGRLAGEGEQYF.

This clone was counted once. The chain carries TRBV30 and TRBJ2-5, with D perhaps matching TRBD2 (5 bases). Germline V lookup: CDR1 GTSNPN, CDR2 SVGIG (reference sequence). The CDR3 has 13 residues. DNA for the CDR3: TGTGCTTTACTTAAGAGGGCAGGTGAGACCCAGTACTTC. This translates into CALLKRAGETQYF. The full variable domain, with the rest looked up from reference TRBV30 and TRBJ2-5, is SQTIHQWPATLVQPVGSPLSLECTVEGTSNPNLYWYRQAAGRGLQLLFYSVGIGQISSEVPQNLSASRPQDRQFILSSKKLLLSDSGFYLCALLKRAGETQYFGPGTRLLVL.

The CDR3 bases are TGTGCCAGCAGCAAATCCGGAGATCACTACGAGCAGTACTTC. Amino acid sequence: CASSKSGDHYEQYF. V is TRBV21-1 and J is TRBJ2-7; TRBD2 reflects the table's D call only, with no check against the DNA. TRBV21-1 represents a pseudogene. This CDR3 is built from 14 residues.

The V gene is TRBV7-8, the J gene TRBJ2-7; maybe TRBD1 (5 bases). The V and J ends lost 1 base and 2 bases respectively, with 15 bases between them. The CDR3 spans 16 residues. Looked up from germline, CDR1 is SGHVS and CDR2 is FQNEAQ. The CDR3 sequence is CASSLGGALYTYEQYF. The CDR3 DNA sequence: TGTGCCAGCAGCTTAGGTGGGGCGCTCTATACCTACGAGCAGTACTTC. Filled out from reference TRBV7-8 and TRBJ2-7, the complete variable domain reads GAGVSQSPRYKVAKRGQDVALRCDPISGHVSLFWYQQALGQGPEFLTYFQNEAQLDKSGLPSDRFFAERPEGSVSTLKIQRTQQEDSAVYLCASSLGGALYTYEQYFGPGTRLTVT.

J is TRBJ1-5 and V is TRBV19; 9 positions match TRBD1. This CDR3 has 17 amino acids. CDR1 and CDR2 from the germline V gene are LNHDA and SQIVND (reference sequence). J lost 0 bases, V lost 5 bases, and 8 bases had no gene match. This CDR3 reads CASSSGQGLFSNQPQHF. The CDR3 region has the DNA TGTGCCAGTAGTTCGGGACAGGGCCTTTTTAGCAATCAGCCCCAGCATTTT.

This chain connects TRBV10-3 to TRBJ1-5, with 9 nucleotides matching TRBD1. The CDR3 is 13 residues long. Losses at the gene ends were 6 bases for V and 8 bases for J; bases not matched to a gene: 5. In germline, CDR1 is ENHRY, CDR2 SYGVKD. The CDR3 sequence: CAIRLGQGKPQHF. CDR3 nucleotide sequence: TGTGCCATCAGGCTGGGACAGGGAAAGCCCCAGCATTTT.

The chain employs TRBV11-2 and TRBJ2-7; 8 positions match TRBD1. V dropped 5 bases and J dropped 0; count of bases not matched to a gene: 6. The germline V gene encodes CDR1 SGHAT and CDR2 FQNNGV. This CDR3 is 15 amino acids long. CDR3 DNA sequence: TGTGCCAGCAGCCCCGACAGGGGCATCTCCTACGAGCAGTACTTC. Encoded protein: CASSPDRGISYEQYF.

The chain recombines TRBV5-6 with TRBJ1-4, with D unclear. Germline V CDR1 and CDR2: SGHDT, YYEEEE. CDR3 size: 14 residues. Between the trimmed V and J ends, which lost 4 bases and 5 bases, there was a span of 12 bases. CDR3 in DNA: TGTGCCAGCAGCCGGTTCGGATCAAATGAAAAACTGTTTTTT. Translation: CASSRFGSNEKLFF.

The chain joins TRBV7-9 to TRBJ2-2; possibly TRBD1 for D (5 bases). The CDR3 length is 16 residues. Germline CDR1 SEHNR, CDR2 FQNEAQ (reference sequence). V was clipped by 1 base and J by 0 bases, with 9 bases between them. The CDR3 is CASSLGGPSNTGELFF. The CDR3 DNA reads TGTGCCAGCAGCTTAGGGGGCCCTTCGAACACCGGGGAGCTGTTTTTT.

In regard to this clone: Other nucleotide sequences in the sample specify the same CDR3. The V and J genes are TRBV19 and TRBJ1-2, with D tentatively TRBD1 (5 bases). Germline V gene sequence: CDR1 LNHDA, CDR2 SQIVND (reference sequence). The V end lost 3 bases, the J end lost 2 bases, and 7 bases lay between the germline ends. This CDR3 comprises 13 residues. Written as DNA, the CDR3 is TGTGCCAGTAGTATTCAGGGAAACTATGGCTACACCTTC. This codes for CASSIQGNYGYTF.

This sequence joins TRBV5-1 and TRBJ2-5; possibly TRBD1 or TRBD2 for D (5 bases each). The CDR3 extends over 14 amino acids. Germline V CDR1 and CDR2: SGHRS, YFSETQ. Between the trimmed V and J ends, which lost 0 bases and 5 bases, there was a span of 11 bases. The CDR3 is CASSLGPEGETQYF. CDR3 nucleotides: TGCGCCAGCAGCTTGGGTCCCGAGGGGGAGACCCAGTACTTC.